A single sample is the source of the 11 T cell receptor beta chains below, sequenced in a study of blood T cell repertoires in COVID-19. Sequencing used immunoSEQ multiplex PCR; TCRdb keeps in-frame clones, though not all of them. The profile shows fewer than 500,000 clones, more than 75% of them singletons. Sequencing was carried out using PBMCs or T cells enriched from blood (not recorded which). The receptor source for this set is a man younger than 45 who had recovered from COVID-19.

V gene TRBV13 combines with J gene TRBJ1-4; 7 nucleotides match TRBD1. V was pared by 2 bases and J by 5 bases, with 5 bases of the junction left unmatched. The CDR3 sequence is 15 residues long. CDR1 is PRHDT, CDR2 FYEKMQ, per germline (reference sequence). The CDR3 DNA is TGTGCCAGCAGCTTACGAGGAGGGGGCAATGAAAAACTGTTTTTT. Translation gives CASSLRGGGNEKLFF.

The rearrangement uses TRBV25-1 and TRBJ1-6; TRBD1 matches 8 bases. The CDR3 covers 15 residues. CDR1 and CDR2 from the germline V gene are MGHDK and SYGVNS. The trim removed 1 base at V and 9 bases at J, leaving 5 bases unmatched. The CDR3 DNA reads TGTGCCAGCAGTGAATCGCGACAGGGGAGTTCACCCCTCCACTTT. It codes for CASSESRQGSSPLHF.

The CDR3 protein is CASRRDRHNEKLFF. In nucleotides, the CDR3 is TGTGCCAGCAGAAGGGACAGGCATAATGAAAAACTGTTTTTT. The chain uses TRBV6-5 and TRBJ1-4, with 8 bases fitting TRBD1. This CDR3 spans 14 amino acids. The junction had 4 bases not matched to a gene; V was cut back by 6 bases and J by 4 bases. Germline V CDR1 and CDR2: MNHEY, SVGAGI.

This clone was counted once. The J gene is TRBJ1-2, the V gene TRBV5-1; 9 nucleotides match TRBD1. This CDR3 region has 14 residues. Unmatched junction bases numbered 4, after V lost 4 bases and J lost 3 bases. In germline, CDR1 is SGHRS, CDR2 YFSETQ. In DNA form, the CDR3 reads TGCGCCAGCAGCCTCGGGACAGGGCACTATGGCTACACCTTC. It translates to CASSLGTGHYGYTF.

The CDR3 protein is CASSQDSQNTEAFF. CDR3 DNA sequence: TGTGCCAGCAGCCAAGATAGTCAGAACACTGAAGCTTTCTTT. The rearrangement joins TRBV3-1 (or the pseudogene TRBV3-2) to TRBJ1-1; D is unclear. Germline lookup yields CDR1 LGHDT and CDR2 YNNKEL (reference sequence). Trimming pared 0 bases from V and 1 base from J, leaving 6 bases between. The CDR3 is made up of 14 amino acids.

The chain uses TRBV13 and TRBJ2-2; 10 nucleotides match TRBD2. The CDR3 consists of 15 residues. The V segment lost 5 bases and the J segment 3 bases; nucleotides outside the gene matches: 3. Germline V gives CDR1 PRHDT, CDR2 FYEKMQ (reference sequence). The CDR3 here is CASSSGGADTGELFF. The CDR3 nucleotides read TGTGCCAGCAGCAGCGGGGGGGCAGACACCGGGGAGCTGTTTTTT. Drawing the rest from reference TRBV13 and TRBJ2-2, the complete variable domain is AAGVIQSPRHLIKEKRETATLKCYPIPRHDTVYWYQQGPGQDPQFLISFYEKMQSDKGSIPDRFSAQQFSDYHSELNMSSLELGDSALYFCASSSGGADTGELFFGEGSRLTVL.

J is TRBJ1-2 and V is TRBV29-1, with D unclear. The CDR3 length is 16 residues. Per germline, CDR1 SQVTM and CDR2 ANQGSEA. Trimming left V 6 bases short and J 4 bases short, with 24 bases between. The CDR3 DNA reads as TGCAGCGTCCTACCCGGGATGGTGGGGAGCAGCTATGGCTACACCTTC. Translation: CSVLPGMVGSSYGYTF.

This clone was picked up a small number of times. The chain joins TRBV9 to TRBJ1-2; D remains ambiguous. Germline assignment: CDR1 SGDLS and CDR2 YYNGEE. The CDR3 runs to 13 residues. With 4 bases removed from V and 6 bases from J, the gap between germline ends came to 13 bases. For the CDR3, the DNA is TGTGCCAGCAGCCCCCGCCCGAGGGATGGCTACACCTTC. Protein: CASSPRPRDGYTF.

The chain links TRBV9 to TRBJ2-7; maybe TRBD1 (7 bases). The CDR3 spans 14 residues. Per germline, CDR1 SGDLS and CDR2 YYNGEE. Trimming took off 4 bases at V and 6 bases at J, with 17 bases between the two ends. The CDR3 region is CASSSSSGGPEQYF. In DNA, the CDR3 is TGTGCCAGCAGCTCATCTTCAGGGGGGCCCGAGCAGTACTTC.

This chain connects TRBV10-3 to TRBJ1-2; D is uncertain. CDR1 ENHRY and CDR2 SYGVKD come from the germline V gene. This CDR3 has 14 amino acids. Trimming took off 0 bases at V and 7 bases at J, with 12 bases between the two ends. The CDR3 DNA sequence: TGTGCCATCAGTGAGTCGAGAGACGGGAGTGGCTACACCTTC. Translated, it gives CAISESRDGSGYTF.

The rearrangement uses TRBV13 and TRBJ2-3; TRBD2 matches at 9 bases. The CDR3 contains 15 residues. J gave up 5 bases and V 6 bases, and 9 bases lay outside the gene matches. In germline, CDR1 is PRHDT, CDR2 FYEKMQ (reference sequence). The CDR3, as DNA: TGTGCCAGCAGGAAGGCGGGGGGGCAGGTAGATACGCAGTATTTT. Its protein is CASRKAGGQVDTQYF.